This TCR beta chain was identified in a study of blood T cell repertoires in COVID-19. A word on this clone: The same CDR3 is also encoded by other DNA sequences in this sample.

V lost 0 bases, J lost 1 base, and 6 bases lay in between. Germline V gene lookup returns CDR1 SQVTM and CDR2 ANQGSEA. This CDR3 has 13 residues. In the study's own analysis: The authors estimated nucleated cell counts from reference gene primer amplification. The table came from immunoSEQ multiplex PCR; TCRdb's copy has only in-frame clones and leaves some out. V, J and clone size reflect that table, while D and trimming were determined from the DNA. This table has around 430,000 clones, approximately 89% appearing once. The chain recombines TRBV29-1 with TRBJ1-1, with D unresolved. This TCR derives from a woman aged 50 to 60 with COVID-19, enrolled during active disease. Sequencing was performed on peripheral blood. CDR3 DNA sequence: TGCAGCGTTGAAGAGGCTGCGAACACTGAAGCTTTCTTT. It codes for CSVEEAANTEAFF.